These 20 T cell receptor beta chains came from one sample sequenced in a study of radiation and T cells in renal cell carcinoma. Profiled with immunoSEQ multiplex PCR; TCRdb holds only in-frame clones, not every one. The table includes 130,000 to 150,000 clones, about 88% detected once. Sample time point: baseline pretreatment blood. Described treatment: 15 Gy SBRT to primary tumor, nephrectomy 4 weeks later. The sequencing here drew on blood, taken from a patient whose treatment included radiotherapy and nephrectomy. Every receptor here comes from a woman aged 45-65 years with renal cell carcinoma.

The chain uses TRBV6-1 and TRBJ1-2; 10 bases agree with TRBD1. The J segment lost 6 bases and the V segment lost 4 bases, leaving 14 bases of the junction unmatched. The germline V gene encodes CDR1 MNHNS and CDR2 SASEGT. The CDR3 is 17 residues long. CDR3 residues: CASSAGTGVVQEDGYTF. The CDR3 DNA is TGTGCCAGCAGTGCCGGGACAGGGGTGGTTCAGGAGGATGGCTACACCTTC.

V is TRBV9 and J is TRBJ2-5, with D possibly matching TRBD2 (6 bases). Trimming stripped 4 bases from V and 1 base from J, with 14 bases between. The CDR3 has 15 amino acids. CDR1 and CDR2 from the germline V gene are SGDLS and YYNGEE. The CDR3 sequence: CASSTDGGPQETQYF. CDR3 nucleotide sequence: TGTGCCAGCAGCACCGACGGGGGACCCCAAGAGACCCAGTACTTC.

This clone is a singleton in its sample. The chain recombines TRBV19 with TRBJ1-1; possible D gene TRBD1, 6 bases. CDR1 is LNHDA, CDR2 SQIVND, per germline (reference sequence). Deletions cut 5 bases from V and 1 base from J, with 14 bases between. The CDR3 length is 15 residues. CDR3 in DNA: TGTGCCAGTAGTCCATCGACAGGCCCGAACACTGAAGCTTTCTTT. As protein: CASSPSTGPNTEAFF.

This chain joins TRBV30 and TRBJ1-1; D gene uncertain. The CDR3 covers 15 residues. Per germline, CDR1 GTSNPN and CDR2 SVGIG (reference sequence). V shed 0 bases and J shed 2 bases, with 13 bases lying between them. The CDR3 DNA follows: TGTGCCTGGAGTGTCCCGGCCAGTCCCAACACTGAAGCTTTCTTT. Protein sequence: CAWSVPASPNTEAFF.

This sequence joins TRBV19 and TRBJ1-4; D unclear. The CDR3 length is 13 residues. V lost 6 bases and J lost 5, with 10 bases in between. CDR1 and CDR2 from the germline V gene are LNHDA and SQIVND (reference sequence). The CDR3 region is CASRYRENEKLFF. CDR3 DNA: TGTGCCAGTAGGTACAGAGAAAATGAAAAACTGTTTTTT.

The CDR3 loop is CASSLDSANYGYTF. Written as DNA, the CDR3 is TGTGCCAGCAGCTTAGACAGCGCTAACTATGGCTACACCTTC. The V gene is TRBV7-9, the J gene TRBJ1-2; D unresolved. V was clipped by 1 base and J by 0 bases, with 6 bases between them. The germline gives CDR1 SEHNR, CDR2 FQNEAQ (reference sequence). The CDR3 is 14 residues long. The variable domain in full, with the rest retrieved from reference TRBV7-9 and TRBJ1-2, is DTGVSQNPRHKITKRGQNVTFRCDPISEHNRLYWYRQTLGQGPEFLTYFQNEAQLEKSRLLSDRFSAERPKGSFSTLEIQRTEQGDSAMYLCASSLDSANYGYTFGSGTRLTVV.

The chain has TRBV18 and TRBJ1-4; TRBD1 matches at 7 bases. Germline V gene lookup returns CDR1 KGHSH and CDR2 LQKENI. The CDR3 has 15 residues. V gave up 1 base and J gave up 6 bases; unmatched junction bases: 5. The CDR3 coding sequence is TGTGCCAGCTCACCACGCGCGGGGACAGATGAAAAACTGTTTTTT. It yields the protein CASSPRAGTDEKLFF. Filled out from reference TRBV18 and TRBJ1-4, the complete variable domain reads NAGVMQNPRHLVRRRGQEARLRCSPMKGHSHVYWYRQLPEEGLKFMVYLQKENIIDESGMPKERFSAEFPKEGPSILRIQQVVRGDSAAYFCASSPRAGTDEKLFFGSGTQLSVL.

V usage is TRBV7-9 and J usage is TRBJ2-7; D may be TRBD1 (6 bases). There are 15 residues in the CDR3. Germline CDR1 is SEHNR and CDR2 is FQNEAQ (reference sequence). The V gene lost 1 base and the J gene lost 2 bases, with 12 bases spanning the gap. The CDR3 coding sequence is TGTGCCAGCAGCTTAGGGAACAGGGAAACCTACGAGCAGTACTTC. Encoded protein: CASSLGNRETYEQYF. Based on the CDR3 plus reference TRBV7-9 and TRBJ2-7, the full variable domain is DTGVSQNPRHKITKRGQNVTFRCDPISEHNRLYWYRQTLGQGPEFLTYFQNEAQLEKSRLLSDRFSAERPKGSFSTLEIQRTEQGDSAMYLCASSLGNRETYEQYFGPGTRLTVT.

The genes are TRBV5-1 and TRBJ2-3; D is uncertain. Germline-derived CDR1 and CDR2 are SGHRS and YFSETQ. The CDR3 contains 13 residues. Between the trimmed V and J ends, which lost 2 bases and 4 bases, there was a span of 8 bases. The CDR3 DNA reads as TGCGCCAGCAGCTTTGCTACCTCAGATACGCAGTATTTT. This codes for CASSFATSDTQYF.

The chain recombines TRBV7-9 with TRBJ1-4; D ambiguous. Germline CDR1 reads SEHNR; CDR2 reads FQNEAQ (reference sequence). V dropped 2 bases and J dropped 3 bases, with 10 bases sitting between them. This CDR3 has 15 residues. In DNA, the CDR3 is TGTGCCAGCAGCTTAACCGGATTTGCTAATGAAAAACTGTTTTTT. Protein product: CASSLTGFANEKLFF.

In this sample, this clone turned up once. This chain connects TRBV30 to TRBJ2-2, with a weak D call TRBD2 (5 bases). CDR1 and CDR2 from the germline V gene are GTSNPN and SVGIG (reference sequence). This CDR3 contains 14 residues. Trimming removed 5 bases at V and 0 bases at J, with 10 bases between. CDR3 in DNA: TGTGCCTGGGCACCCGGGGCGAACACCGGGGAGCTGTTTTTT. It translates to CAWAPGANTGELFF.

The chain joins TRBV6-5 to TRBJ1-6; 10 nucleotides align to TRBD1. V dropped 7 bases and J dropped 9; count of bases not matched to a gene: 9. The CDR3 consists of 15 residues. Germline V gene sequence: CDR1 MNHEY, CDR2 SVGAGI. CDR3 in DNA: TGTGCCAGCACCCAAGGAGGGACAGGGGTTTCACCCCTCCACTTT. Residues: CASTQGGTGVSPLHF.

The V gene is TRBV7-2, the J gene TRBJ2-5, with 11 positions matching TRBD2. CDR3 length: 16 residues. V was clipped by 5 bases and J by 1 base; unmatched bases: 6. In germline, CDR1 is SGHTA, CDR2 FQGNSA. This CDR3 is CASSRLAGGPQETQYF. CDR3 coding DNA: TGTGCCAGCAGCCGGCTAGCGGGGGGTCCCCAAGAGACCCAGTACTTC.

V gene TRBV19 combines with J gene TRBJ2-3, with unresolved D. V lost 6 bases to trimming and J lost 5 bases, with 12 bases between them. CDR3 length equals 13 residues. Per the germline V gene, CDR1 is LNHDA and CDR2 is SQIVND (reference sequence). The CDR3, as DNA: TGTGCCAGTAGAACATTTGGTAGAGATACGCAGTATTTT. This sequence encodes CASRTFGRDTQYF.

The chain links TRBV10-3 to TRBJ1-6, with 9 bases identical to TRBD1. This CDR3 is 15 amino acids long. V was clipped by 6 bases and J by 5 bases; unmatched bases: 5. Germline V gene lookup returns CDR1 ENHRY and CDR2 SYGVKD. DNA of the CDR3: TGTGCCATCAGGCCGGGACAGGGCAATAATTCACCCCTCCACTTT. Its protein product is CAIRPGQGNNSPLHF.

The chain links TRBV19 to TRBJ1-2; possible D gene TRBD1, 5 bases. The CDR3 has 13 amino acids. Germline CDR1 LNHDA, CDR2 SQIVND (reference sequence). Trimming left V 0 bases short and J 5 bases short, with 7 bases between. The CDR3 loop reads CASSIERGYGYTF. The CDR3 nucleotides are TGTGCCAGTAGTATAGAGAGGGGATATGGCTACACCTTC.

This clone was counted a few times. The V gene is TRBV5-4, the J gene TRBJ2-7; D unclear. CDR1 is SGHNT and CDR2 is YYREEE in the germline V gene (reference sequence). Trimming cost V 4 bases and J 2 bases, with 10 bases left between them. This CDR3 comprises 13 residues. CDR3 in DNA: TGTGCCAGCAGCCGTAATAGGGCCTACGAGCAGTACTTC. It translates to CASSRNRAYEQYF. The full variable domain, in which reference TRBV5-4 and TRBJ2-7 provide the parts outside the CDR3, is ETGVTQSPTHLIKTRGQQVTLRCSSQSGHNTVSWYQQALGQGPQFIFQYYREEENGRGNFPPRFSGLQFPNYSSELNVNALELDDSALYLCASSRNRAYEQYFGPGTRLTVT.

The chain combines TRBV7-6 with TRBJ1-4, with D unresolved. Trimming shortened V by 0 bases and J by 4 bases, and 9 bases separated the two germline ends. In germline, CDR1 is SGHVS, CDR2 FNYEAQ. The CDR3 length is 15 residues. The CDR3 region has the DNA TGTGCCAGCAGCTTAGCTGGCAGCTATAATGAAAAACTGTTTTTT. Its translation is CASSLAGSYNEKLFF.

V gene TRBV5-1 combines with J gene TRBJ1-1, with D uncertain. Trimming took 3 bases from V and 4 from J, leaving 13 bases between them. Germline lookup yields CDR1 SGHRS and CDR2 YFSETQ. The CDR3 has 14 amino acids. CDR3: CASSSEMSSTEAFF. CDR3 in DNA: TGCGCCAGCAGCTCCGAGATGTCTAGCACTGAAGCTTTCTTT.

The V call is TRBV4-2, the J call TRBJ2-2, with D unclear. V was clipped by 0 bases and J by 0 bases, with 14 bases between them. This CDR3 spans 18 amino acids. Germline CDR1 and CDR2: LGHNA and YNFKEQ. CDR3 nucleotide sequence: TGTGCCAGCAGCCAAGATTCGCTAAACCCTTCGAACACCGGGGAGCTGTTTTTT. Residues: CASSQDSLNPSNTGELFF.